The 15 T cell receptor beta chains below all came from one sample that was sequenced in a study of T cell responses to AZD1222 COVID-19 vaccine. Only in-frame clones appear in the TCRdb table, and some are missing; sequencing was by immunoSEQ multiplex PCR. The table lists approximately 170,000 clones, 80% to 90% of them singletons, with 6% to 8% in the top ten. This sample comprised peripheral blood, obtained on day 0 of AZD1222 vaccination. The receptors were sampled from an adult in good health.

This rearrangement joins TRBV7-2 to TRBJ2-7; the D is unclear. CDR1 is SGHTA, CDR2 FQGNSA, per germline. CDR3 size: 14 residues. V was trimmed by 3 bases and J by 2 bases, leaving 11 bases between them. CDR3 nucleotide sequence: TGTGCCAGCAGCTTTAACAGAGCCGCCTACGAGCAGTACTTC. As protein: CASSFNRAAYEQYF.

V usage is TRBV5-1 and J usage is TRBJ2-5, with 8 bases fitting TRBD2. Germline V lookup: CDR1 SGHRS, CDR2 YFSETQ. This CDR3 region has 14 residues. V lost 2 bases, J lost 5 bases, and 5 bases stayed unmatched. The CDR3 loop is CASSFERGSETQYF. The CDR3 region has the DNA TGCGCCAGCAGCTTCGAGCGGGGGTCGGAGACCCAGTACTTC. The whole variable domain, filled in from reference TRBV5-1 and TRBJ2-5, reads KAGVTQTPRYLIKTRGQQVTLSCSPISGHRSVSWYQQTPGQGLQFLFEYFSETQRNKGNFPGRFSGRQFSNSRSEMNVSTLELGDSALYLCASSFERGSETQYFGPGTRLLVL.

The CDR3 sequence: CASSLGDRGTDTQYF. In nucleotides, the CDR3 is TGCGCCAGCAGCTTGGGAGACAGGGGCACAGATACGCAGTATTTT. The chain employs TRBV5-1 and TRBJ2-3, with 7 bases that match TRBD1. CDR1 SGHRS and CDR2 YFSETQ come from the germline V gene. The V segment lost 0 bases and the J segment 1 base; nucleotides outside the gene matches: 2. The CDR3 has 15 residues.

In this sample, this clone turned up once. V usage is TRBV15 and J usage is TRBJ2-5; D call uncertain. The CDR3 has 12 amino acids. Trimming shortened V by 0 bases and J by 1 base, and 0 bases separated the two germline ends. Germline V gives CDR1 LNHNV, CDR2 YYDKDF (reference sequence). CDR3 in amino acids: CATSRDQETQYF. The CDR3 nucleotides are TGTGCCACCAGCAGAGACCAAGAGACCCAGTACTTC.

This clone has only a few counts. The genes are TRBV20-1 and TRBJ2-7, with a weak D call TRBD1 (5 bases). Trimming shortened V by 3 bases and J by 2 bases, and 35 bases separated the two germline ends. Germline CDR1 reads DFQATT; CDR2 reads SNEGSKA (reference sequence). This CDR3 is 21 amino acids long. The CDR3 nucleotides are TGCAGTGCTAGTAATCCGACCGTCGCCCGAGTGGGGCCCTTGTATGCCTACGAGCAGTACGTC. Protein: CSASNPTVARVGPLYAYEQYV.

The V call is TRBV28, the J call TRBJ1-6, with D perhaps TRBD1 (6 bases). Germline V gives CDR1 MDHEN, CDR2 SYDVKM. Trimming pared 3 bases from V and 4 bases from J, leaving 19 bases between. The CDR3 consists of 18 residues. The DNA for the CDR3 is TGTGCCAGCAGTTTGGGGGGGGCGCCGGGAGGTTATAATTCACCCCTCCACTTT. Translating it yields CASSLGGAPGGYNSPLHF.

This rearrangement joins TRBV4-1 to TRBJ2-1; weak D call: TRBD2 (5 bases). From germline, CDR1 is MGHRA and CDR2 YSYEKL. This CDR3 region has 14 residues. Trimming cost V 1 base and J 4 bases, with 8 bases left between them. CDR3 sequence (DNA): TGCGCCAGCAGCCAAGGGACGGGGTACAATGAGCAGTTCTTC. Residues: CASSQGTGYNEQFF.

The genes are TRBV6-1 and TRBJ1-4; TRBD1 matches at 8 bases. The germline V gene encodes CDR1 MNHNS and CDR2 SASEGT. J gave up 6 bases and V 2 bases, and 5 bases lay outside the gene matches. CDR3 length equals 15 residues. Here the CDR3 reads CASSERTGGDEKLFF. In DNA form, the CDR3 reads TGTGCCAGCAGTGAAAGAACAGGGGGGGATGAAAAACTGTTTTTT.

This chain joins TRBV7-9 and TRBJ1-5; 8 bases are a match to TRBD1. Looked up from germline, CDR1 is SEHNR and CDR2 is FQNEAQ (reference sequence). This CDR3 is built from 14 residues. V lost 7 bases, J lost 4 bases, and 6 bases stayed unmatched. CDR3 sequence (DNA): TGTGCCAGCAACACAGGGGGATCGAATCAGCCCCAGCATTTT. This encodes CASNTGGSNQPQHF.

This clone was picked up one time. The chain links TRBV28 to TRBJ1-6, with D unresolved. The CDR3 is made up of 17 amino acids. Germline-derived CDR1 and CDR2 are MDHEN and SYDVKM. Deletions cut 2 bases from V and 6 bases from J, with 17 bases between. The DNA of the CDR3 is TGTGCCAGCAGTTTACTTTTACCTAGTCAATTTAATTCACCCCTCCACTTT. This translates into CASSLLLPSQFNSPLHF.

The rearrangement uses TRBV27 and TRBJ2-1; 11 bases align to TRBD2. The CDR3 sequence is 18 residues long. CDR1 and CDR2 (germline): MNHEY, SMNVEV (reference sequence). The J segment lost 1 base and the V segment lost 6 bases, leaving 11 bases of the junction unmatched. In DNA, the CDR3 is TGTGCCAGCAGCCTCGGGACTAGCGGACTCTCATCCTACAATGAGCAGTTCTTC. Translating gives CASSLGTSGLSSYNEQFF.

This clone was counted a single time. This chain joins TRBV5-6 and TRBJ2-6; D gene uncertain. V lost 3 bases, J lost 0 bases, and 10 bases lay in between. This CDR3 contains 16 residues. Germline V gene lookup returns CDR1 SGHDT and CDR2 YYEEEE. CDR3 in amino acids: CASSSRTHSGANVLTF. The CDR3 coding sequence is TGTGCCAGCAGCTCAAGGACCCACTCTGGGGCCAACGTCCTGACTTTC.

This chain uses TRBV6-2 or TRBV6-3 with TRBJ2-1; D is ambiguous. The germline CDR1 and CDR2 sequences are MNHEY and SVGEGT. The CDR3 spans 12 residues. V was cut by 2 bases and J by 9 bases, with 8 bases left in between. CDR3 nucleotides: TGTGCCAGCAGTTACCCGGTTTTTGAGCAGTTCTTC. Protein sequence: CASSYPVFEQFF.

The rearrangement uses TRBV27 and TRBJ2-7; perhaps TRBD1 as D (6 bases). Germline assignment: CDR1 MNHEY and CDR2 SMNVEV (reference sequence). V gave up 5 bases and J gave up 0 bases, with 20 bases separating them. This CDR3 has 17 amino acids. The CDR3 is CASSLISDRLSSYEQYF. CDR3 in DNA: TGTGCCAGCAGTCTAATCTCGGACAGATTGAGCTCCTACGAGCAGTACTTC.

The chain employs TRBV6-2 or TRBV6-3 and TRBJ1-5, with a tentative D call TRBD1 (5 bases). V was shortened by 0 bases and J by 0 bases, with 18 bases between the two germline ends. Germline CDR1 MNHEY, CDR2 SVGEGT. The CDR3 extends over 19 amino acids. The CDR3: CASSYSAGTRRYSNQPQHF. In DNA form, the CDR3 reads TGTGCCAGCAGTTACTCCGCGGGGACCCGACGTTATAGCAATCAGCCCCAGCATTTT.